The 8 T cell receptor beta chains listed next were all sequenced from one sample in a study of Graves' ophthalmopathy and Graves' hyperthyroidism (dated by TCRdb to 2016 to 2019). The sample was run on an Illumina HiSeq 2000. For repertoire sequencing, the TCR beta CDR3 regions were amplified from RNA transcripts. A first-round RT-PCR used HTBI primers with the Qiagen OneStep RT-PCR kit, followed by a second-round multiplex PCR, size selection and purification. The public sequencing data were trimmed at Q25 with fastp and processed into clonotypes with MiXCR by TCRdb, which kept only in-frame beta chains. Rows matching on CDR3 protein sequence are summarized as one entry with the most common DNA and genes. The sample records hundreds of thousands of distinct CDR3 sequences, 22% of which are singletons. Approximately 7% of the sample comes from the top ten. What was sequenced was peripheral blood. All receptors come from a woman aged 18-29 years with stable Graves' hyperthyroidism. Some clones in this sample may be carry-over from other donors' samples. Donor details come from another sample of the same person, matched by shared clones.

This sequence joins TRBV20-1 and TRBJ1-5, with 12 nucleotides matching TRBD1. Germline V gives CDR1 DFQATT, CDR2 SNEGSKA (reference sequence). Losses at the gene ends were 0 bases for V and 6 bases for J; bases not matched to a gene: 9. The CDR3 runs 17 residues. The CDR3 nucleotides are TGCAGTGCTAGAGATTTCGGGGGGGACAGGGGGCTTCAGCCCCAGCATTTT. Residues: CSARDFGGDRGLQPQHF.

The CDR3 DNA reads TGTGCCAGCAGTTTAGGGGACGCGACTGAAGCTTTCTTT. Its translation: CASSLGDATEAFF. This chain joins TRBV28 and TRBJ1-1, with D possibly being TRBD1 (5 bases). This CDR3 contains 13 residues. Germline V gene lookup returns CDR1 MDHEN and CDR2 SYDVKM. The V end lost 2 bases, the J end lost 5 bases, and 9 bases lay between the germline ends.

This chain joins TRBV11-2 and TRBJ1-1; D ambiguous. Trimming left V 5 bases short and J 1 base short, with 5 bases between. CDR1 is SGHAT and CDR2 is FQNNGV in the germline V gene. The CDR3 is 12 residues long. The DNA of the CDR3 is TGTGCCAGCAGCCGGTGGAACACTGAAGCTTTCTTT. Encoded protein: CASSRWNTEAFF.

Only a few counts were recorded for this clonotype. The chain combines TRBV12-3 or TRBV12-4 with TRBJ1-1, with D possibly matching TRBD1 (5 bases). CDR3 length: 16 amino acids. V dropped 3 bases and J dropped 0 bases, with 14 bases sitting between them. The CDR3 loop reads CASSFWLRGLNTEAFF. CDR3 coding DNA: TGTGCCAGCAGTTTTTGGTTACGGGGCCTGAACACTGAAGCTTTCTTT.

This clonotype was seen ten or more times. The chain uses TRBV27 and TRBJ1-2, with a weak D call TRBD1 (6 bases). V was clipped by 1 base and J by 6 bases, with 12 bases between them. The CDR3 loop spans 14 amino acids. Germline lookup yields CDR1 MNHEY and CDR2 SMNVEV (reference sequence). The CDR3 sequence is CASSLFNAGDGYTF. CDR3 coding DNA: TGTGCCAGCAGTTTATTCAACGCAGGGGATGGCTACACCTTC.

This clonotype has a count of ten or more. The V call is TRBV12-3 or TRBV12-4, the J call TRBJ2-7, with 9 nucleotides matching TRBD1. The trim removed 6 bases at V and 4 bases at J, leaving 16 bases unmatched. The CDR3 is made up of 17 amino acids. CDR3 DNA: TGTGCCAGCAGCCGCGCCGGGACGGGGACAGGGAGATACGAGCAGTACTTC. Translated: CASSRAGTGTGRYEQYF.

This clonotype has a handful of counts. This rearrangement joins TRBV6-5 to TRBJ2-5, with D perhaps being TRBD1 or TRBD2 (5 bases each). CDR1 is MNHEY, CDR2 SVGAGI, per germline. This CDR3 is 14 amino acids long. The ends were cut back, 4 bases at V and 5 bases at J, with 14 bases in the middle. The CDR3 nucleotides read TGTGCCAGCAGTTCAAAACGGGGACGGGAGACCCAGTACTTC. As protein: CASSSKRGRETQYF.

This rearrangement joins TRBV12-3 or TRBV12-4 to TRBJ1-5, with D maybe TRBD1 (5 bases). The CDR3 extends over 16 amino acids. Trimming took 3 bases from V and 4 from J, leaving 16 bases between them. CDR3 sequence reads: CASSLGVRAGNQPQHF. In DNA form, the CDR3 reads TGTGCCAGCAGTTTGGGGGTCAGGGCCGGGAATCAGCCCCAGCATTTT.